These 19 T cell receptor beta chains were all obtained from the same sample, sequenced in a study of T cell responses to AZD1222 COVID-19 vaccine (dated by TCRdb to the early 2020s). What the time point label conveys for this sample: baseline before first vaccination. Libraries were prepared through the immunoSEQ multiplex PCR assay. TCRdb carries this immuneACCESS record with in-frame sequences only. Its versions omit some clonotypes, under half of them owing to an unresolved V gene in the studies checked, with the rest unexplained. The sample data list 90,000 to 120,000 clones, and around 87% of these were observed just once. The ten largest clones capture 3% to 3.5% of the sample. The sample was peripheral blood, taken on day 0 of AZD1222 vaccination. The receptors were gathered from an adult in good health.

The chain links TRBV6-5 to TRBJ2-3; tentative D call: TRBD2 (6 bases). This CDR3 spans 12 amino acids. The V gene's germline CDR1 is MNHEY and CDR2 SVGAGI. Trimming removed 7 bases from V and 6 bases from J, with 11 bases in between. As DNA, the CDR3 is TGTGCCAGCACCCTTGGAGGGGATACGCAGTATTTT. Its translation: CASTLGGDTQYF.

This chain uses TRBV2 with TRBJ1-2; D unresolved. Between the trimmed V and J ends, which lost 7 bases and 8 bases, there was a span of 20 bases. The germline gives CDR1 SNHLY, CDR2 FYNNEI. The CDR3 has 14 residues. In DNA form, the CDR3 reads TGTGCCAGCACCCTCTCTTCCGCCACGGGGGGCTACACCTTC. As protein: CASTLSSATGGYTF.

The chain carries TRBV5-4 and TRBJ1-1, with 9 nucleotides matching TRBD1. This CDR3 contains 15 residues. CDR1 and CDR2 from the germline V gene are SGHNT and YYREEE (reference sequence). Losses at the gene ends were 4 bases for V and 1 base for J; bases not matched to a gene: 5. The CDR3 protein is CASSPGQGRNTEAFF. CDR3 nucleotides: TGTGCCAGCAGCCCCGGACAGGGGAGGAACACTGAAGCTTTCTTT.

CDR3 in DNA: TGCGCCAGCAGCCAACAAGGAGGGGACACTGAAGCTTTCTTT. Translating it yields CASSQQGGDTEAFF. V and J are TRBV4-3 and TRBJ1-1, with a tentative D call TRBD1 (5 bases). The germline V gene encodes CDR1 LGHNA and CDR2 YSLEER. V was shortened by 2 bases and J by 3 bases, with 10 bases between the two germline ends. The CDR3 loop spans 14 amino acids.

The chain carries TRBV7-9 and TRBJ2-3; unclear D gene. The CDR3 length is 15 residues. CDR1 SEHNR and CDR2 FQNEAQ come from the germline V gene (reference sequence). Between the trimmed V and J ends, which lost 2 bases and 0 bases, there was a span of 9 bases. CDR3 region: CASSLYMASTDTQYF. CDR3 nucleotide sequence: TGTGCCAGCAGCTTATACATGGCTAGCACAGATACGCAGTATTTT.

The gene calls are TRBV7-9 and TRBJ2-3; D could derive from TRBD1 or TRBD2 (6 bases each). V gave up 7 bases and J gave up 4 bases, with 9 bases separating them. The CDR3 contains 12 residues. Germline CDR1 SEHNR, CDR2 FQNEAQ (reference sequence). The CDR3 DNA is TGTGCCAGCACGGAGGGGGCAGATACGCAGTATTTT. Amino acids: CASTEGADTQYF.

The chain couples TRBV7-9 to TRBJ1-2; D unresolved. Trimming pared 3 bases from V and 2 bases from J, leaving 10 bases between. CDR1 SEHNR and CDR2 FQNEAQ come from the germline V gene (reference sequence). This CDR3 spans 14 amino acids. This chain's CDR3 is CASSFGTTNYGYTF. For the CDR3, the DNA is TGTGCCAGCAGCTTCGGCACCACGAACTATGGCTACACCTTC.

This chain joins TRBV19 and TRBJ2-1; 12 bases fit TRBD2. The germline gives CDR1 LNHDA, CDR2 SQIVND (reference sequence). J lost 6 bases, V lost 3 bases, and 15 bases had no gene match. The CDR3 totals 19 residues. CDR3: CASSIPLAGGPALSNEQFF. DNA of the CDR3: TGTGCCAGTAGTATCCCGCTAGCGGGGGGGCCAGCCTTAAGCAATGAGCAGTTCTTC.

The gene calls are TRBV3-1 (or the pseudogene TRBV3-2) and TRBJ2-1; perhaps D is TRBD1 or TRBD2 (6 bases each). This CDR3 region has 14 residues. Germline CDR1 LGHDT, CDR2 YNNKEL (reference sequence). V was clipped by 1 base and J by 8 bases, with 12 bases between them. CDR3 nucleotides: TGTGCCAGCAGCCAAGTTTGGAGGGGGGATGAGCAGTTCTTC. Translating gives CASSQVWRGDEQFF.

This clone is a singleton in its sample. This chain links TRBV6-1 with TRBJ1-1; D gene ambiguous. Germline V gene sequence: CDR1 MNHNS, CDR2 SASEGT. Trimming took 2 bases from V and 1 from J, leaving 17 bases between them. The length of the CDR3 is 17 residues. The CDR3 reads CASSEQPVQARNTEAFF. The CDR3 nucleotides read TGTGCCAGCAGTGAACAACCCGTTCAGGCCCGGAACACTGAAGCTTTCTTT.

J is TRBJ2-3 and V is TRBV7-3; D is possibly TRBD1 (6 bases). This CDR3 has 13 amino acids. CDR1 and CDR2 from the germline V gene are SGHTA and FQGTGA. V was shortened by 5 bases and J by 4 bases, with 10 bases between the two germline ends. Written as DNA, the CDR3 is TGTGCCAGCAGCCTACAGGGATCAGATACGCAGTATTTT. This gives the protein CASSLQGSDTQYF.

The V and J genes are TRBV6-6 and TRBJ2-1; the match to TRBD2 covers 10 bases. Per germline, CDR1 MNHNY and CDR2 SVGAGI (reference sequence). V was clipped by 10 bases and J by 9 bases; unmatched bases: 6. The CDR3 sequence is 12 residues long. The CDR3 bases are TGTGCCACCTACCGGACTAGCGGTGAGCAGTTCTTC. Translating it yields CATYRTSGEQFF.

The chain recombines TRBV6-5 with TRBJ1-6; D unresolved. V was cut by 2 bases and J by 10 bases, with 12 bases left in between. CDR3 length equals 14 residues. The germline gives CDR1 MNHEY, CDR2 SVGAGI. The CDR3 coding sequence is TGTGCCAGCAGTTACGCCATACGGGGATCACCCCTCCACTTT. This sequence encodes CASSYAIRGSPLHF.

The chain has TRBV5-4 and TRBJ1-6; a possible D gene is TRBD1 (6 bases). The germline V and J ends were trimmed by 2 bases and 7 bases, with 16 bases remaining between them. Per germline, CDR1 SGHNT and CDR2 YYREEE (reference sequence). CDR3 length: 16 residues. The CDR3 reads CASSLGKNRANSPLHF. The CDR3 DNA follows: TGTGCCAGCAGCTTAGGAAAGAACAGGGCCAATTCACCCCTCCACTTT.

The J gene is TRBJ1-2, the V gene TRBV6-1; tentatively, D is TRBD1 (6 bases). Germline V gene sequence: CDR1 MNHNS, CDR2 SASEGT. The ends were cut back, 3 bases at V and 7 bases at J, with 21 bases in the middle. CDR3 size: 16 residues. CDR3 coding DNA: TGTGCCAGCAGTGATCGAAGGAGAAGGGGGATTGGTGGCTACACCTTC. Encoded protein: CASSDRRRRGIGGYTF.

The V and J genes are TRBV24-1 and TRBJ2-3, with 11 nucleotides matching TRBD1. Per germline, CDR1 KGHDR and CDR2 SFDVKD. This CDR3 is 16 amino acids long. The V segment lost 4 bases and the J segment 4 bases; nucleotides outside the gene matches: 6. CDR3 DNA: TGTGCCACCAGTGACCCTGGACAGGGGGCAGCAGATACGCAGTATTTT. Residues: CATSDPGQGAADTQYF.

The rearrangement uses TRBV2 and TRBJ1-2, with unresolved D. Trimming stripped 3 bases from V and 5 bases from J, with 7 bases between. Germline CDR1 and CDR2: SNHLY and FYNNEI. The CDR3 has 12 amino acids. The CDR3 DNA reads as TGTGCCAGCAGTGATGGTGGATATGGCTACACCTTC. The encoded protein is CASSDGGYGYTF.

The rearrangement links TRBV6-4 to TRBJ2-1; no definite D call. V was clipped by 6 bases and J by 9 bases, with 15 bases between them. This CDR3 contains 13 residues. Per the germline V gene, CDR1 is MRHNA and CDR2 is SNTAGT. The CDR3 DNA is TGTGCCAGCAGCCAGTCTTTTGGGATTGAGCAGTTCTTC. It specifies CASSQSFGIEQFF.

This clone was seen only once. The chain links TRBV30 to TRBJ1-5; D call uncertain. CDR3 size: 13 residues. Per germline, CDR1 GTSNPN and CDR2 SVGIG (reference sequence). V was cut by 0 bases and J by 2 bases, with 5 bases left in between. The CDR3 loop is CAWSVRGNQPQHF. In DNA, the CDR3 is TGTGCCTGGAGTGTACGGGGCAATCAGCCCCAGCATTTT.